This T cell receptor (beta chain) derives from a study of shared clonotypes between healthy human individuals. About the study: The composition of the donors was two women and a few men aged 18 to 49. Study-wide findings and caveats: Genetic and exposure-history diversity was limited by the small donor number. Researchers sampled blood only, noting tissue repertoires likely differ.

Profiling relied on immunoSEQ multiplex PCR, and the TCRdb table lists in-frame clones only, not all of them. The sample carries approximately 720,000 clones, about 90% recorded once. The naive CD8 fraction comprised CD45RO-negative cells positively selected for CCR7 and excluded terminally differentiated effector memory CD45RA+ cells. In regard to this clone: The antigen remains unidentified.

There are 14 residues in the CDR3. Germline CDR1 and CDR2: MNHEY and SMNVEV (reference sequence). V lost 4 bases and J lost 3, with 11 bases in between. The sequenced sample was naive CD8+ T cells sorted from blood. The receptor comes from a man under 40 in good health. The chain uses TRBV27 and TRBJ2-3; D not resolved. Written as DNA, the CDR3 is TGTGCCAGCAGTTCCCTCTACAATACAGATACGCAGTATTTT. Translation gives CASSSLYNTDTQYF.